Below, 2 T cell receptor beta chains from the same sample are listed, as sequenced in a study of radiotherapy plus CTLA-4 blockade in lung cancer. Only in-frame clones appear in the TCRdb table, and some are missing; sequencing was by immunoSEQ multiplex PCR. Of roughly 63,000 clones detected, roughly 76% appear once; the ten largest clones hold about 8%. Material: peripheral blood, obtained from a patient treated with radiotherapy plus ipilimumab. These receptors originate from a human donor with non-small cell lung cancer whose response to radiotherapy plus ipilimumab could not be evaluated.

This rearrangement joins TRBV10-2 to TRBJ1-5; 9 bases align to TRBD1. There are 15 residues in the CDR3. Germline loops: CDR1 WSHSY, CDR2 SAAADI. The trim removed 3 bases at V and 4 bases at J, leaving 4 bases unmatched. CDR3 DNA sequence: TGCGCCAGCAGTGATCGGGACAGGGTTAATCAGCCCCAGCATTTT. Its protein product is CASSDRDRVNQPQHF.

This rearrangement joins TRBV12-5 to TRBJ2-1, with 12 bases aligning to TRBD1. V lost 0 bases to trimming and J lost 6 bases; unmatched junction nucleotides: 3. Per germline, CDR1 LGHNT and CDR2 FRNRAP. The CDR3 has 16 amino acids. The DNA for the CDR3 is TGTGCTAGTGGTTTGGTATTGGGACAGGGGGCCAATGAGCAGTTCTTC. It yields the protein CASGLVLGQGANEQFF. Combining the CDR3 with reference TRBV12-5 and TRBJ2-1 gives the whole variable domain DARVTQTPRHKVTEMGQEVTMRCQPILGHNTVFWYRQTMMQGLELLAYFRNRAPLDDSGMPKDRFSAEMPDATLATLKIQPSEPRDSAVYFCASGLVLGQGANEQFFGPGTRLTVL.